Each of the 21 T cell receptor beta chains below was sequenced from the same sample in a study of T cell responses to AZD1222 COVID-19 vaccine. Sequencing was performed with immunoSEQ multiplex PCR; in TCRdb, only in-frame clones are kept and a portion is missing. There are approximately 85,000 clones in the sample; less than 90% occur only once, and 7% lies in the top ten. The sample in question was peripheral blood, obtained on day 0 of AZD1222 vaccination. The receptors originated from an adult in good health.

V is TRBV30 and J is TRBJ1-4; 8 bases align to TRBD1. Germline V gene lookup returns CDR1 GTSNPN and CDR2 SVGIG (reference sequence). The CDR3 consists of 14 residues. Unmatched junction bases numbered 9, after V lost 2 bases and J lost 10 bases. CDR3: CAWSSGQGLGKLFF. The CDR3, as DNA: TGTGCCTGGAGTTCAGGACAGGGACTGGGAAAACTGTTTTTT.

In its sample, this clone was seen a few times. The gene calls are TRBV25-1 and TRBJ2-5, with D unclear. The length of the CDR3 is 14 residues. Trimming stripped 3 bases from V and 2 bases from J, with 10 bases between. CDR1 MGHDK and CDR2 SYGVNS come from the germline V gene. The CDR3 loop is CASSDSRRQETQYF. In DNA, the CDR3 is TGTGCCAGCAGTGATTCGAGGCGGCAAGAGACCCAGTACTTC.

V and J are TRBV6-5 and TRBJ2-7; 9 bases map to TRBD1. Trimming removed 0 bases from V and 5 bases from J; junction bases left unmatched: 8. This CDR3 is 16 amino acids long. CDR1 is MNHEY, CDR2 SVGAGI, per germline. DNA of the CDR3: TGTGCCAGCAGTTACTCTCAGGACAGGGGTCTCCACGAGCAGTACTTC. It translates to CASSYSQDRGLHEQYF.

This sequence joins TRBV28 and TRBJ2-7; maybe TRBD1 (6 bases). CDR3 length equals 18 residues. V was trimmed by 6 bases and J by 3 bases, leaving 27 bases between them. Germline V lookup: CDR1 MDHEN, CDR2 SYDVKM. The CDR3, as DNA: TGTGCCAGCAGCCCTTCGCCGACCCGGACAGAACCGTACTACGAGCAGTACTTC. It translates to CASSPSPTRTEPYYEQYF.

This clone was picked up one time. CDR3 nucleotides: TGTGCCACCAGCAGGAAGGGCACAGATACGCAGTATTTT. Amino acids: CATSRKGTDTQYF. V is TRBV15 and J is TRBJ2-3, with unresolved D. The germline V gene encodes CDR1 LNHNV and CDR2 YYDKDF (reference sequence). Between the trimmed V and J ends, which lost 3 bases and 1 base, there was a span of 5 bases. The CDR3 is 13 residues long.

V and J are TRBV25-1 and TRBJ1-2; 9 bases agree with TRBD1. This CDR3 region has 15 residues. V shed 3 bases, J shed 4 bases, and the junction held 6 bases outside the gene matches. Germline CDR1 reads MGHDK; CDR2 reads SYGVNS. CDR3 nucleotides: TGTGCCAGCAGTGACGAGACAGGGGGAAGCTATGGCTACACCTTC. Protein product: CASSDETGGSYGYTF.

The V gene is TRBV30, the J gene TRBJ1-2, with 7 bases identical to TRBD1. V shed 3 bases and J 7 bases; nucleotides not matched to a gene: 8. Germline loops: CDR1 GTSNPN, CDR2 SVGIG (reference sequence). The CDR3 spans 13 residues. The CDR3 nucleotides read TGTGCCTGGAGGGGAGTAGGGGGCGTTGGCTACACCTTC. This translates into CAWRGVGGVGYTF. The variable domain in full, completed from reference TRBV30 and TRBJ1-2, reads SQTIHQWPATLVQPVGSPLSLECTVEGTSNPNLYWYRQAAGRGLQLLFYSVGIGQISSEVPQNLSASRPQDRQFILSSKKLLLSDSGFYLCAWRGVGGVGYTFGSGTRLTVV.

The CDR3 bases are TGTGCCAGCAGCTTACAGGGTGCCAACACTGAAGCTTTCTTT. Protein product: CASSLQGANTEAFF. This sequence joins TRBV7-9 and TRBJ1-1, with D tentatively TRBD1 (5 bases). Trimming pared 2 bases from V and 2 bases from J, leaving 9 bases between. This CDR3 has 14 amino acids. Germline V gives CDR1 SEHNR, CDR2 FQNEAQ (reference sequence).

The genes are TRBV7-8 and TRBJ1-2; 9 bases fit TRBD1. The V segment lost 1 base and the J segment 4 bases; nucleotides outside the gene matches: 19. CDR3 length: 20 amino acids. Germline V lookup: CDR1 SGHVS, CDR2 FQNEAQ. The CDR3: CASSLVSGGQGSRTAYGYTF. Written as DNA, the CDR3 is TGTGCCAGCAGCTTAGTTTCTGGGGGACAGGGCTCCCGGACGGCCTATGGCTACACCTTC.

This clone was detected only a few times. The limits of the CDR3 on the DNA are not certain, so only TCRdb's listed CDR3 is given. This rearrangement joins TRBV11-2 to TRBJ2-7; whether TRBD2, the table's D call, matches the DNA was not checked. CDR1 SGHAT and CDR2 FQNNGV come from the germline V gene. The CDR3 numbers 14 amino acids, ends counted. The CDR3 reads CASSPGFGPGEQYF.

This sequence joins TRBV28 and TRBJ2-1; 10 bases line up with TRBD2. The CDR3 runs to 15 residues. The V and J ends lost 4 bases and 2 bases, in that order; junction bases with no gene match: 2. CDR1 is MDHEN and CDR2 is SYDVKM in the germline V gene. CDR3 loop: CASSWTSGTYNEQFF. DNA of the CDR3: TGTGCCAGCAGTTGGACTAGCGGAACCTACAATGAGCAGTTCTTC.

The chain has TRBV5-1 and TRBJ1-1; D is unclear. This CDR3 is 13 amino acids long. Per germline, CDR1 SGHRS and CDR2 YFSETQ. V shed 2 bases and J shed 4 bases, with 9 bases lying between them. Written as DNA, the CDR3 is TGCGCCAGCAGCTTTCTTAGCCCCACTGAAGCTTTCTTT. Encoded protein: CASSFLSPTEAFF.

The chain carries TRBV9 and TRBJ2-7; D might be TRBD2 (5 bases). With 4 bases removed from V and 5 bases from J, the gap between germline ends came to 13 bases. CDR1 is SGDLS, CDR2 YYNGEE, per germline. This CDR3 has 13 residues. The CDR3 spells CASSQAGGHEQYF. DNA of the CDR3: TGTGCCAGCAGCCAAGCTGGAGGCCACGAGCAGTACTTC.

The V gene is TRBV19, the J gene TRBJ2-6, with a possible D match to TRBD1 (6 bases). There are 16 residues in the CDR3. Germline assignment: CDR1 LNHDA and CDR2 SQIVND (reference sequence). V lost 4 bases and J 2 bases, leaving 12 bases between the germline ends. The CDR3 nucleotides read TGTGCCAGTAGTACGCCGAACAGGGCTGGGGCCAACGTCCTGACTTTC. This translates into CASSTPNRAGANVLTF.

The V call is TRBV25-1, the J call TRBJ2-3; TRBD2 matches at 11 bases. This CDR3 spans 15 amino acids. V lost 6 bases and J lost 3; bases outside the gene matches: 5. Germline loops: CDR1 MGHDK, CDR2 SYGVNS. CDR3 coding DNA: TGTGCCAGCAGACGACTAGCGGGATTAACAGATACGCAGTATTTT. Translation gives CASRRLAGLTDTQYF.

The J gene is TRBJ1-1, the V gene TRBV27, with D tentatively TRBD1 (5 bases). V was pared by 0 bases and J by 1 base, with 12 bases between. In germline, CDR1 is MNHEY, CDR2 SMNVEV (reference sequence). This CDR3 is 16 amino acids long. DNA of the CDR3: TGTGCCAGCAGTTTATCCCCGGTGGGGGGGAACACTGAAGCTTTCTTT. Protein product: CASSLSPVGGNTEAFF.

The chain joins TRBV6-4 to TRBJ1-5, with 7 bases identical to TRBD1. The V gene end was trimmed by 2 bases and the J gene end by 0 bases; junction bases not matched to a gene: 10. Germline V gives CDR1 MRHNA, CDR2 SNTAGT. CDR3 length equals 18 residues. CDR3 region: CASSDPRRQGGSNQPQHF. The CDR3 bases are TGTGCCAGCAGTGACCCAAGAAGGCAGGGGGGTAGCAATCAGCCCCAGCATTTT.

The chain couples TRBV10-2 to TRBJ1-5; 7 bases line up with TRBD1. Germline V gene sequence: CDR1 WSHSY, CDR2 SAAADI. The V gene end was trimmed by 6 bases and the J gene end by 4 bases; junction bases not matched to a gene: 0. CDR3 length equals 12 residues. CDR3 nucleotide sequence: TGCGCCAGCAGACAGGGGAATCAGCCCCAGCATTTT. Amino acids: CASRQGNQPQHF.

The gene calls are TRBV5-1 and TRBJ1-6; 8 nucleotides match TRBD1. The germline V gene has CDR1 SGHRS and CDR2 YFSETQ. The junction had 7 bases not matched to a gene; V was cut back by 4 bases and J by 10 bases. This CDR3 is 14 amino acids long. For the CDR3, the DNA is TGCGCCAGCAGCGTAGACAGGGGAGGATCACCCCTCCACTTT. It translates to CASSVDRGGSPLHF.

The V gene is TRBV9, the J gene TRBJ2-7; 9 nucleotides line up with TRBD1. This CDR3 has 16 residues. J lost 0 bases, V lost 0 bases, and 4 bases had no gene match. From germline, CDR1 is SGDLS and CDR2 YYNGEE. The CDR3 is CASSVEPGQGSYEQYF. CDR3 nucleotide sequence: TGTGCCAGCAGCGTAGAACCGGGACAGGGCTCCTACGAGCAGTACTTC.

The chain is built from TRBV3-1 (or the pseudogene TRBV3-2) and TRBJ2-7; D gene unclear. The germline CDR1 and CDR2 sequences are LGHDT and YNNKEL (reference sequence). V lost 1 base to trimming and J lost 3 bases, with 4 bases between them. The CDR3 loop spans 12 amino acids. The CDR3 spells CASSQAGYEQYF. The CDR3 DNA follows: TGTGCCAGCAGCCAAGCAGGCTACGAGCAGTACTTC.